Listed here is a single T cell receptor (beta chain). These data come from a study of shared clonotypes between healthy human individuals. From germline, CDR1 is SNHLY and CDR2 FYNNEI. The CDR3 length is 15 residues. The ends lost 7 bases at V and 3 bases at J; junction bases unmatched: 11. Naive CD8 cells comprised CD45RO-negative, CCR7-positively selected cells, excluding terminally differentiated effector memory CD45RA+ cells. Deep was the level at which the assay was run. Once extracted for a subset, genomic DNA was divided evenly among several immunoSEQ plates. Clones were sequenced by immunoSEQ multiplex PCR, and TCRdb holds only the in-frame ones, with some missing. The sample includes around 600,000 clones, 95% to 98% of them seen just once.

J is TRBJ2-7 and V is TRBV2, with 8 nucleotides matching TRBD2. The sample was naive CD8+ T cells sorted from blood. The source of this sequence is a man aged 25-40 years in good health. The CDR3 protein is CASKLLADTVYEQYF. The CDR3 DNA is TGTGCCAGCAAACTACTAGCGGATACCGTCTACGAGCAGTACTTC. Using reference TRBV2 and TRBJ2-7 for the parts outside the CDR3, the full variable domain is EPEVTQTPSHQVTQMGQEVILRCVPISNHLYFYWYRQILGQKVEFLVSFYNNEISEKSEIFDDQFSVERPDGSNFTLKIRSTKLEDSAMYFCASKLLADTVYEQYFGPGTRLTVT.